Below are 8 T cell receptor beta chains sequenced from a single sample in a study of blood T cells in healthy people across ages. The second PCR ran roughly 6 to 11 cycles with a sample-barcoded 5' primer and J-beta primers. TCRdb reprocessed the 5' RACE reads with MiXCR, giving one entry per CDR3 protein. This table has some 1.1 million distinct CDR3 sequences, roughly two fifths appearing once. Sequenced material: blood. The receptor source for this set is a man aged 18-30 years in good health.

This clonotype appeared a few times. The DNA of the CDR3 is TGCGCCAGCAGCTTGCGCTTCAGGAGAGGTGGGTACGAGCAGTACTTC. This encodes CASSLRFRRGGYEQYF. This chain connects TRBV5-1 to TRBJ2-7; the D is unclear. The CDR3 is 16 residues long. Germline V gene sequence: CDR1 SGHRS, CDR2 YFSETQ. The germline V and J ends were trimmed by 1 base and 4 bases, with 18 bases remaining between them.

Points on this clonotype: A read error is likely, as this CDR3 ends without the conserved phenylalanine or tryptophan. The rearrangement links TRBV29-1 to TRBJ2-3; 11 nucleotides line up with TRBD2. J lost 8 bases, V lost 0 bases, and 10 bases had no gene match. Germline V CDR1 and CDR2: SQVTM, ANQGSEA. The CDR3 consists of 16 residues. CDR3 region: CSVEEPTSGVVGTQYS. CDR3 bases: TGCAGCGTTGAAGAACCGACTAGCGGGGTAGTCGGTACGCAGTATTCT.

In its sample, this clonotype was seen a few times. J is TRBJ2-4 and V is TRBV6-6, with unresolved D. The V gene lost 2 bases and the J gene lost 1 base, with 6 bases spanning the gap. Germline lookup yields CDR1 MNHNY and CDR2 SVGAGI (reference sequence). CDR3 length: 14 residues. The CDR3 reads CASSYPAAKNIQYF. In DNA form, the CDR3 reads TGTGCCAGCAGTTACCCTGCGGCCAAAAACATTCAGTACTTC.

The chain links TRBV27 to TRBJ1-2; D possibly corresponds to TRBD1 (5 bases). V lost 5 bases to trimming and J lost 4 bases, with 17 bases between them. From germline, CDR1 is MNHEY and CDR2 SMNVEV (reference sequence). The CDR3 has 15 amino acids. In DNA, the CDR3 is TGTGCCAGCAGTCTCTCCAGGGATCGTGGCTATGGCTACACCTTC. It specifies CASSLSRDRGYGYTF.

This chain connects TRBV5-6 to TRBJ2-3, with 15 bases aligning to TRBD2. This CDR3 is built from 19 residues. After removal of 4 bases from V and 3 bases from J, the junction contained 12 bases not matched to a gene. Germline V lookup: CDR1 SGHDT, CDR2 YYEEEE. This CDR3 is CASSRTSGGAEIRTDTQYF. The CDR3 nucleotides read TGTGCCAGCAGCAGGACTAGCGGGGGGGCCGAAATACGGACAGATACGCAGTATTTT.

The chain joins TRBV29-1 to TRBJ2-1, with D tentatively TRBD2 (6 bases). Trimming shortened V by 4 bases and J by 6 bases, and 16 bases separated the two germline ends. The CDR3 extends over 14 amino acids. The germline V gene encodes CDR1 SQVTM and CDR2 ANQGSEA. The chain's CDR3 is CSVGGGAGSNEQFF. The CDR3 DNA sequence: TGCAGCGTTGGAGGTGGGGCCGGGAGCAATGAGCAGTTCTTC.

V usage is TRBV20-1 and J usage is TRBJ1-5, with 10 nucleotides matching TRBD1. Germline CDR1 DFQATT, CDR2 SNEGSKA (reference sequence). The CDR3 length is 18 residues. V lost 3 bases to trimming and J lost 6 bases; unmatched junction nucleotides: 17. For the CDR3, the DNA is TGCAGTGCTAGGGTACCGGGACAGGGGTTGTTAGACAGTCAGCCCCAGCATTTT. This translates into CSARVPGQGLLDSQPQHF.

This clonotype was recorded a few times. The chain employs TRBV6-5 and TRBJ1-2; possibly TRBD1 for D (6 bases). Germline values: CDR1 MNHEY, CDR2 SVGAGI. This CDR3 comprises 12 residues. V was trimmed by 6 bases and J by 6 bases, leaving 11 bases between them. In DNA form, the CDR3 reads TGTGCCAGCAGACAGGGTGACGATGGCTACACCTTC. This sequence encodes CASRQGDDGYTF.